A single T cell receptor (beta chain) is shown here with its context. This clonotype has a handful of counts. This receptor's antigen is unknown. Base qualities are not provided; no much larger clone lies one nucleotide away. This sample was taken from a study of T-cell memory formation after mild COVID-19 (dated by TCRdb to the early 2020s). For the study in its entirety: Most TCR sequence clusters were specific to one of the two donors. T-cell clones expanding and contracting after mild COVID-19 in two donors were tracked by longitudinal TCRalpha and TCRbeta repertoire sequencing. The cohort comprised two young, previously healthy adult volunteers, one female and one male.

Instrument on record: Illumina NovaSeq 6000. TCRalpha and TCRbeta cDNA libraries were constructed by 5'RACE with constant-segment primers, with sample barcodes and unique molecular identifiers being introduced. RNA was extracted from every sample with Trizol reagent. Libraries were amplified in two PCR steps, with a second sample barcode and Illumina TruSeq adapters added in the second step. Libraries were sequenced on an Illumina NovaSeq with 2 x 150 bp paired-end reads. The paper's data handling went like this. The reads were demultiplexed and collapsed into UMI-guided consensus sequences using migec v1.2.7. Using mixcr v2.1.11, UMI consensuses were aligned to TRA and TRB V and J templates and then assembled into clonotypes. Expanded or contracted clonotypes were those called significant by both edgeR and NoisET, with noise models trained on biological replicates. For edgeR calls, the cutoffs were a false discovery rate-adjusted p below 0.01 and a log2 fold-change threshold of 1. As an exploratory analysis of dynamics, max-normalized trajectories of the 1000 most abundant clonotypes were examined with PCA combined with hierarchical clustering. Separately sequenced CD4+ and CD8+ repertoires were used to assign the CD4 or CD8 phenotype of responding clones. TCRdb ran its own pipeline on the public reads, namely fastp trimming at Q25 and MiXCR clone calling, and kept in-frame beta chains. Every CDR3 protein is listed once, alongside the most common genes and DNA of its rows. The V and J calls were determined by TCRdb, not by the authors. The sample contains some 290,000 distinct CDR3 sequences, 15% to 20% of them found a single time. Over 20% of the sample rests with the top ten.

Ficoll-Paque density gradient centrifugation was used to isolate PBMCs. CDR1 SGDLS and CDR2 YYNGEE were looked up in the germline V gene. The junction carries 16 bases between V and J, which are trimmed by 4 bases and 3 bases respectively. From its cysteine to its phenylalanine, the CDR3 spans 15 amino acids. The entry retains the CDR3 DNA only, 45 bases that are in frame from base 1. Broad study findings and their caveats: Only a couple of mild cases were covered in the study, and larger cohorts including severe cases with pre-infection samples were considered necessary. Balanced CD4/CD8 phenotypes were observed for clones contracting from day 15 to 85, whereas a bias towards CD4+ was observed for a second wave of clones expanding from day 15 to 37. The second-wave clones that peaked on day 37 were not confirmed to be SARS-CoV-2 specific. Contracting CD4+ clones were located mainly in the CM and EM memory subsets, whereas CD8+ clones were found to be enriched in EMRA. Some responding clones were detected in pre-infection memory, suggesting pre-existing cross-reactive memory T cells joined the SARS-CoV-2 response.

This receptor chain uses TRBV9 and TRBJ1-1; TRBD1 is a possible D gene, resting on 5 matching bases. The origin of this receptor is a man aged 18 to 35 who had mild COVID-19 (a few samples of this study predate the infection). The sample titles of this study are shuffled in the database, so cell type and time point are left out; the donor was told from shared clones. Sequenced sample: PBMCs or a T cell subset sorted from them (not recorded which). The CDR3 is CASSIGAGGDTEAFF. The nucleotide sequence reads TGTGCCAGCAGCATAGGGGCGGGTGGGGACACTGAAGCTTTCTTT.